The TCR beta chain described here comes from a study of T-cell reconstitution after alpha-beta-depleted transplantation in children (dated by TCRdb to the mid-2010s). For the study in its entirety: Using TCR repertoire profiling, the study followed T-cell immune reconstitution in a quantitative way in children after TCRalphabeta/CD19-depleted allogeneic hematopoietic cell transplantation.

Sequences MGHRA (CDR1) and YSYEKL (CDR2) are obtained from the germline V gene. The CDR3, cysteine through phenylalanine, is 15 amino acids long. Kept here is only the CDR3 DNA, which spans 45 bases and is read in frame from base 1. V is shortened by 0 bases, J by 3 bases, and the region joining them spans 10 bases. Library preparation was by PCR. The run used an Illumina HiSeq 2500. Molecular barcoding was employed in the preparation of TCR libraries, with unique molecular identifiers being used to normalize TCRbeta repertoire quantification. The public sequencing data were trimmed at Q25 with fastp and processed into clonotypes with MiXCR by TCRdb, which kept only in-frame beta chains. Each entry is one CDR3 protein sequence, shown with its most common DNA and genes. The sample table holds 210,000 or so distinct CDR3 sequences, of which roughly 10% were seen once. Together, the top ten hold 5.5% to 8% of the sample.

This clonotype was recorded a few times. Its binding antigen is unknown. Nothing much larger sits one base from this clone, and base qualities are not available. The chain uses TRBV4-1 and TRBJ2-3; tentative D gene TRBD2, with 5 bases matching. The origin of this receptor is a human donor who donated a stem cell graft to a child with acute lymphoblastic leukemia. The sequenced sample was PBMCs from the stem cell graft donor, obtained from the stem cell graft. The nucleotide sequence is TGCGCCAGCAGCCAAGATGGACTTTCTACAGATACGCAGTATTTT. Translation gives CASSQDGLSTDTQYF.